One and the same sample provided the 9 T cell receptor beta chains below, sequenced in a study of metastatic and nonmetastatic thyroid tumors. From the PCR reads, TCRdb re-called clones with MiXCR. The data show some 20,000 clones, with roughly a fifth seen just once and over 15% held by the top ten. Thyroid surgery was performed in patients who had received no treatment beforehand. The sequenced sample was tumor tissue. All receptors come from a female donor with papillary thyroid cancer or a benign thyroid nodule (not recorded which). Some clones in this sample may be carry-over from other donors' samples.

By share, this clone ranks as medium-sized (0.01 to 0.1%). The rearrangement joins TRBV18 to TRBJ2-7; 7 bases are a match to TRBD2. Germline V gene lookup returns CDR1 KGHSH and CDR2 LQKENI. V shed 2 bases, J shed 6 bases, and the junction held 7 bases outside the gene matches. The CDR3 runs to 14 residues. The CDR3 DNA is TGTGCCAGCTCACCAACCTCTAGCGGTTGCGAGCAGTACTTC. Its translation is CASSPTSSGCEQYF. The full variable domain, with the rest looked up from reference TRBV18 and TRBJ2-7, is NAGVMQNPRHLVRRRGQEARLRCSPMKGHSHVYWYRQLPEEGLKFMVYLQKENIIDESGMPKERFSAEFPKEGPSILRIQQVVRGDSAAYFCASSPTSSGCEQYFGPGTRLTVT.

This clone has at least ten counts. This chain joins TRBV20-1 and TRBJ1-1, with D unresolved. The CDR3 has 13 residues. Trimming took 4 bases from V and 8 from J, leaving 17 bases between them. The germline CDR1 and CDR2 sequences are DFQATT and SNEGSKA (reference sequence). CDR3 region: CSAKNDARVEAFF. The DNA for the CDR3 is TGCAGTGCTAAAAACGACGCACGGGTAGAAGCTTTCTTT.

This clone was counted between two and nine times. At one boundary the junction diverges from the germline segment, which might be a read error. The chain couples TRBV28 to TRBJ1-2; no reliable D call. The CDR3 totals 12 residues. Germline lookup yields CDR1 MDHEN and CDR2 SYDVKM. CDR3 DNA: TGTGTCAGCATACCCCCGTATGGAGGCTACACCTTC. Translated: CVSIPPYGGYTF.

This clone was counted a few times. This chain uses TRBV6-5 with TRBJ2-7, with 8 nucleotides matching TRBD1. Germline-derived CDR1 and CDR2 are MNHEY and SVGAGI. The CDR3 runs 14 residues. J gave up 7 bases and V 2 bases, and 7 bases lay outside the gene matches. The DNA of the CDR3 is TGTGCCAGCAGTTACACGGACAGGGCGGGGGAGCAGTACTTC. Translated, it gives CASSYTDRAGEQYF.

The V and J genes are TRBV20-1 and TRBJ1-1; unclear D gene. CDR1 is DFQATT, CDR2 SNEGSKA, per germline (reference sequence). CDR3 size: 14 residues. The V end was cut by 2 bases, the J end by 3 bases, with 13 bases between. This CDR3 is CSARWRISDTEAFF. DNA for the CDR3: TGCAGTGCTAGATGGAGGATCTCGGACACTGAAGCTTTCTTT.

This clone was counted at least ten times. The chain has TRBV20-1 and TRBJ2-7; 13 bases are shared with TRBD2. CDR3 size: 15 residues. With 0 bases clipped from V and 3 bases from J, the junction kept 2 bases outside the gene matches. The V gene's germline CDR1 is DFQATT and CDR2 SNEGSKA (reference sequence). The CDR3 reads CSAREGTSGNYEQYF. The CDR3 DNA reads TGCAGTGCTAGAGAAGGGACTAGCGGGAACTACGAGCAGTACTTC.

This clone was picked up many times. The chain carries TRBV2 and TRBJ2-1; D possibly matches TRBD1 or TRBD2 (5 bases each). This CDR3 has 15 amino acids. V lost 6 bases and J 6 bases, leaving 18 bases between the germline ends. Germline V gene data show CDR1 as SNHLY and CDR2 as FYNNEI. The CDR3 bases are TGTGCCAGCAGGGAGTGGGGGTGGGGTTCCAATGAGCAGTTCTTC. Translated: CASREWGWGSNEQFF.

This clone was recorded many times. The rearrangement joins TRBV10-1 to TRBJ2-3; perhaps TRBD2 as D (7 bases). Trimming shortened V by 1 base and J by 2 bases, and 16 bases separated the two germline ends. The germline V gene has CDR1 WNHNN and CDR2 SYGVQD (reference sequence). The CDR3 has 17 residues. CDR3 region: CASSEYRGGGDTDTQYF. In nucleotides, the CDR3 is TGCGCCAGCAGTGAGTATAGGGGGGGAGGGGACACAGATACGCAGTATTTT.

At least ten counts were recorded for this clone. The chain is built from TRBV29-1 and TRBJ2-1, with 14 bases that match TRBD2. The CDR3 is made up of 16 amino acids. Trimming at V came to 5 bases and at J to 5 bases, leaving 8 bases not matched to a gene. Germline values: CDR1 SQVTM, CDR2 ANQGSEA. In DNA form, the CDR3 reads TGCAGCGTTCGACTAGCGGGAGGGCCTAGGGACAATGAGCAGTTCTTC. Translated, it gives CSVRLAGGPRDNEQFF.